A selection of T cell receptor beta chains follows, all from one sample in a study of shared clonotypes between healthy human individuals. TCRdb keeps only in-frame clones here, not all; method: immunoSEQ multiplex PCR. The profile covers about 480,000 clones, with 60% to 85% appearing a single time and approximately 13% taken by the ten largest. Sequencing input: PBMCs. Receptor source: a woman aged 35 to 49 in good health. Some clones in this sample may be carry-over from other donors' samples. CDR3s include the opening cysteine and the closing phenylalanine or tryptophan.

len	v_gene	j_gene	CDR3aa
13	TRBV9	TRBJ2-1	CASSGSGRDEQFF
15	TRBV5-1	TRBJ2-1	CASSLEDSEYNEQFF
15	TRBV28	TRBJ2-1	CASSLAGGGYNEQFF
14	TRBV7-2	TRBJ2-5	CASSLRQGSETQYF
14	TRBV25-1	TRBJ1-1	CASMGTGANTEAFF
13	TRBV4-2	TRBJ1-1	CASSHNMNTEAFF
13	TRBV19	TRBJ2-7	CASSIDREGEQYF
16	TRBV9	TRBJ2-2	CASSVLGSHNTGELFF
14	TRBV9	TRBJ1-1	CASSVARENTEAFF
14	TRBV28	TRBJ1-5	CASSLTGTAQPQHF
15	TRBV5-5	TRBJ2-7	CASSQGEGEYAEQYF
16	TRBV7-9	TRBJ1-1	CASSLEGSLPNTEAFF
16	TRBV5-4	TRBJ1-5	CASSFGGDGRWKPQHF
17	TRBV7-7	TRBJ2-5	CASSLASGGAMVQTQYF
20	TRBV12-2	TRBJ2-5	CASRLGPGLAGGRREETQYF
16	TRBV7-3	TRBJ2-3	CASSLTVAESTDTQYF
13	TRBV7-9	TRBJ1-2	CASSFLTNYGYTF
17	TRBV5-1	TRBJ2-1	CASSLGRTSGAYNEQFF
13	TRBV6-1	TRBJ1-1	CASSEVSVTEAFF
15	TRBV9	TRBJ1-1	CASSATGRGLAEAFF
16	TRBV27	TRBJ2-3	CASSPGTSKSTDTQYF
14	TRBV27	TRBJ2-1	CASSSDRVVREQFF
14	TRBV6-5	TRBJ2-2	CASSVHSGTGELFF
15	TRBV18	TRBJ2-7	CASSPPTSGRNEQYF
14	TRBV19	TRBJ2-7	CASSPPLGTAEQYF
17	TRBV11-2	TRBJ2-5	CASSFNTRGRPAETQYF
16	TRBV7-8	TRBJ2-2	CASSSLRGTLAGELFF
13	TRBV5-1	TRBJ2-5	CASSFGGAETQYF
12	TRBV7-9	TRBJ2-5	CASSLFGETQYF
15	TRBV19	TRBJ1-5	CASRGSSLPNQPQHF
18	TRBV7-8	TRBJ2-2	CASSFYWGTSGKTGELFF
16	TRBV4-2	TRBJ2-7	CASSQEPGTSGYEQYF
18	TRBV7-8	TRBJ2-3	CASSPELEQSGSTDTQYF
13	TRBV5-6	TRBJ2-7	CASSLWGGSEQYF
14	TRBV5-1	TRBJ2-7	CASSLTSGIYEQYF
14	TRBV30	TRBJ1-6	CAWSPKGDNSPLHF
15	TRBV27	TRBJ1-2	CASSPSTGANYGYTF
13	TRBV30	TRBJ2-7	CAWTNSPSYEQYF
14	TRBV10-3	TRBJ2-5	CATLDRENGETQYF
14	TRBV5-1	TRBJ2-1	CASSLLAGNNEQFF
13	TRBV10-1	TRBJ2-3	CASAVLRTDTQYF
16	TRBV5-1	TRBJ2-1	CASSADSLLDYNEQFF
17	TRBV11-2	TRBJ2-7	CASSLMQARIGAYEQYF
15	TRBV6-1	TRBJ2-5	CASSETSGRLETQYF
17	TRBV11-2	TRBJ2-7	CASSLVVLAGGQNEQYF
16	TRBV28	TRBJ2-3	CASSFVRGRYTDTQYF
14	TRBV7-9	TRBJ2-5	CASTVPGLEETQYF
16	TRBV5-4	TRBJ2-2	CASSLPSSLGTGELFF
13	TRBV7-7	TRBJ2-7	CASSLDEGYEQYF
14	TRBV6-1	TRBJ2-1	CASSGLQGSNEQFF
14	TRBV15	TRBJ2-1	CATKTSGSPNEQFF
13	TRBV2	TRBJ2-7	CASRAQGAVEQYF
17	TRBV28	TRBJ2-1	CASRATSGGFSYNEQFF
14	TRBV19	TRBJ1-4	CASSIVNRNEKLFF
14	TRBV5-6	TRBJ2-7	CASSVGTGLGEQYF
14	TRBV5-6	TRBJ1-2	CASSPRGVGYGYTF
10	TRBV27	TRBJ2-7	CASSFNEQYF
17	TRBV28	TRBJ2-2	CASSPVRLAGGAGELFF